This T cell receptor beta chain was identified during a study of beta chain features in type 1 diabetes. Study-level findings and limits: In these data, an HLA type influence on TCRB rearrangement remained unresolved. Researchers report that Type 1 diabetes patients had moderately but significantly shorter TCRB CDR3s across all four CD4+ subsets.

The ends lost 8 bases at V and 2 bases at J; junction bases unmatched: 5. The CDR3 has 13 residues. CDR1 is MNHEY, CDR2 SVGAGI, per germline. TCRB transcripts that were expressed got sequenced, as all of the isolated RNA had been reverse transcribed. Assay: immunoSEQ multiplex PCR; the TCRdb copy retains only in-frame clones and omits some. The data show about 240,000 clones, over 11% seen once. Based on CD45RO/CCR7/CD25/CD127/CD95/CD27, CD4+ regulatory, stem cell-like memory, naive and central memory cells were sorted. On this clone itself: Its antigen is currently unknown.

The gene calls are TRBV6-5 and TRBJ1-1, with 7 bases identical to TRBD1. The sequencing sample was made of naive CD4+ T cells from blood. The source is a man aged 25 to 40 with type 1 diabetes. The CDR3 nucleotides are TGTGCCAGCCTCCGACAGGGAAACACTGAAGCTTTCTTT. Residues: CASLRQGNTEAFF.